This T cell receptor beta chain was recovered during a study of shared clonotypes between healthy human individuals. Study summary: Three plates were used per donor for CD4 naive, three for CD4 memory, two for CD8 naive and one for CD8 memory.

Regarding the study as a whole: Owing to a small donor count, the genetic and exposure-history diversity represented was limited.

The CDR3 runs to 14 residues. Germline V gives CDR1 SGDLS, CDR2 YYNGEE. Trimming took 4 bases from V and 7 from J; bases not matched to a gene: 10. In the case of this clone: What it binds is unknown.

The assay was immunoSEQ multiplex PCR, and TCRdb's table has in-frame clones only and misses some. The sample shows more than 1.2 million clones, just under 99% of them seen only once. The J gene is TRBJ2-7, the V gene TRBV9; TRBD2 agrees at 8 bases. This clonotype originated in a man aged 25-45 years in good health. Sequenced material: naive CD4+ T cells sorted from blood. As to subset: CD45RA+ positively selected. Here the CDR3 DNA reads TGTGCCAGCAGCCCCGGGACTAGGGGCCGGGAGCAGTACTTC. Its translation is CASSPGTRGREQYF.